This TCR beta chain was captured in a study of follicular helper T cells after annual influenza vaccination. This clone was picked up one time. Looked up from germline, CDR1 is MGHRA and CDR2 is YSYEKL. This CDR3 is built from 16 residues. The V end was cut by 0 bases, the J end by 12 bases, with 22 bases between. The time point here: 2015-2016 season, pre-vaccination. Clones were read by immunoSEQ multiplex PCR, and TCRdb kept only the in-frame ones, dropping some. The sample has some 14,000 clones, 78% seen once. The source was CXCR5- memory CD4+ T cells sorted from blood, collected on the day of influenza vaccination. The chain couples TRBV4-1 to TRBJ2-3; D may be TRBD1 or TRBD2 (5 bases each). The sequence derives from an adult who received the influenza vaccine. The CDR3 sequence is CASSQDVGTPARPQYF. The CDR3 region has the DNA TGCGCCAGCAGCCAAGATGTCGGGACCCCTGCCAGGCCACAGTATTTT.